These 21 T cell receptor beta chains share one sample of origin, sequenced in a study of blood T cell repertoires in COVID-19. TCRdb's copy holds only in-frame clones and misses some; the assay was immunoSEQ multiplex PCR. The sample lists 250,000 to 300,000 clones, 89% occurring once. What was sequenced was PBMCs or T cells enriched from blood (not recorded which). The source of these receptors is a woman aged 40 to 50 who had recovered from COVID-19.

This clone came up once. J is TRBJ1-1 and V is TRBV5-1, with a weak D call TRBD1 (6 bases). V lost 2 bases, J lost 5 bases, and 13 bases lay in between. CDR3 length: 14 amino acids. The germline V gene has CDR1 SGHRS and CDR2 YFSETQ. The CDR3 nucleotides read TGCGCCAGCAGCTTCGGGGCTACAGGGACTGAAGCTTTCTTT. This codes for CASSFGATGTEAFF.

The gene calls are TRBV7-8 and TRBJ2-7, with 9 bases fitting TRBD2. The CDR3 runs 14 residues. J gave up 5 bases and V 5 bases, and 7 bases lay outside the gene matches. Germline V lookup: CDR1 SGHVS, CDR2 FQNEAQ. CDR3 DNA: TGTGCCAGCAGCCTCGGGGGCGGGGGGGACGAGCAGTACTTC. Protein sequence: CASSLGGGGDEQYF.

V is TRBV20-1 and J is TRBJ1-2; 7 bases fit TRBD1. V shed 6 bases, J shed 13 bases, and the junction held 11 bases outside the gene matches. CDR3 length: 11 residues. CDR1 and CDR2 from the germline V gene are DFQATT and SNEGSKA (reference sequence). Written as DNA, the CDR3 is TGCAGTGCCAGACGGACAGGACCTGGCACCTTC. Its translation: CSARRTGPGTF.

This chain joins TRBV7-8 and TRBJ1-5, with TRBD1 as a possible D gene (5 bases). Trimming removed 5 bases at V and 5 bases at J, with 19 bases between. The CDR3 has 16 amino acids. Germline V gene lookup returns CDR1 SGHVS and CDR2 FQNEAQ. CDR3 coding DNA: TGTGCCAGCAGCCCCCAGGGAGGCAGTTTTGATCAGCCCCAGCATTTT. As protein: CASSPQGGSFDQPQHF.

The gene calls are TRBV5-1 and TRBJ2-7, with TRBD1 identical over 9 bases. Losses at the gene ends were 4 bases for V and 1 base for J; bases not matched to a gene: 3. This CDR3 is 14 amino acids long. Looked up from germline, CDR1 is SGHRS and CDR2 is YFSETQ. This CDR3 reads CASSKGQGSYEQYF. The CDR3 DNA is TGCGCCAGCAGCAAGGGACAGGGTTCCTACGAGCAGTACTTC.

This sequence joins TRBV2 and TRBJ1-3; 9 bases line up with TRBD1. CDR3 length: 13 amino acids. CDR1 and CDR2 from the germline V gene are SNHLY and FYNNEI. The V segment lost 6 bases and the J segment 8 bases; nucleotides outside the gene matches: 5. In nucleotides, the CDR3 is TGTGCCAGCAGCGGGACAGGGTTCGACACCATATATTTT. This translates into CASSGTGFDTIYF.

This CDR3 reads CASSQVAGAQETQYF. The CDR3 DNA follows: TGTGCCAGCTCACAAGTGGCGGGGGCTCAAGAGACCCAGTACTTC. The chain links TRBV18 to TRBJ2-5; possibly TRBD2 for D (7 bases). The germline gives CDR1 KGHSH, CDR2 LQKENI. CDR3 length equals 15 residues. V was pared by 4 bases and J by 2 bases, with 14 bases between. Complete variable domain (other parts from reference TRBV18 and TRBJ2-5): NAGVMQNPRHLVRRRGQEARLRCSPMKGHSHVYWYRQLPEEGLKFMVYLQKENIIDESGMPKERFSAEFPKEGPSILRIQQVVRGDSAAYFCASSQVAGAQETQYFGPGTRLLVL.

The rearrangement joins TRBV29-1 to TRBJ2-5; D unclear. From germline, CDR1 is SQVTM and CDR2 ANQGSEA. The CDR3 is made up of 14 amino acids. V lost 8 bases to trimming and J lost 7 bases, with 23 bases between them. The CDR3 reads CSLAFSSKGGTQYF. CDR3 DNA sequence: TGCAGCCTCGCATTTAGCTCAAAAGGTGGGACCCAGTACTTC.

V usage is TRBV2 and J usage is TRBJ1-2; maybe TRBD1 (5 bases). The V end lost 10 bases, the J end lost 7 bases, and 19 bases lay between the germline ends. Germline values: CDR1 SNHLY, CDR2 FYNNEI. This CDR3 is built from 13 residues. In DNA, the CDR3 is TGTGCCATCTTTAGCGGGGGATTGGGTGGCTACACCTTC. It codes for CAIFSGGLGGYTF.

This clone was seen just once. The chain employs TRBV5-1 and TRBJ2-7, with TRBD2 matching over 9 bases. J gave up 5 bases and V 4 bases, and 7 bases lay outside the gene matches. The CDR3 has 14 residues. Germline V gives CDR1 SGHRS, CDR2 YFSETQ. The CDR3 loop is CASSLSGSYDEQYF. The CDR3 DNA reads TGCGCCAGCAGCCTTAGCGGGAGTTACGACGAGCAGTACTTC.

V and J are TRBV9 and TRBJ1-2; D not resolved. The germline V and J ends were trimmed by 1 base and 3 bases, with 10 bases remaining between them. This CDR3 has 14 amino acids. Per the germline V gene, CDR1 is SGDLS and CDR2 is YYNGEE. This CDR3 reads CASSVRGGYYGYTF. CDR3 nucleotides: TGTGCCAGCAGCGTACGTGGCGGTTACTATGGCTACACCTTC. Full variable domain (remainder filled in from reference TRBV9 and TRBJ1-2): DSGVTQTPKHLITATGQRVTLRCSPRSGDLSVYWYQQSLDQGLQFLIQYYNGEERAKGNILERFSAQQFPDLHSELNLSSLELGDSALYFCASSVRGGYYGYTFGSGTRLTVV.

The chain carries TRBV18 and TRBJ2-1; 7 nucleotides align to TRBD2. The CDR3 consists of 15 residues. CDR1 KGHSH and CDR2 LQKENI come from the germline V gene. J gave up 3 bases and V 2 bases, and 4 bases lay outside the gene matches. As DNA, the CDR3 is TGTGCCAGCTCACCAGAGACTAGCTTCTACAATGAGCAGTTCTTC. It yields the protein CASSPETSFYNEQFF.

This rearrangement joins TRBV6-2 or TRBV6-3 to TRBJ2-7; D is uncertain. Germline CDR1 reads MNHEY; CDR2 reads SVGEGT. V lost 4 bases and J 3 bases, leaving 10 bases between the germline ends. The CDR3 spans 13 residues. CDR3 amino acids: CASSSNSFYEQYF. CDR3 coding DNA: TGTGCCAGCAGTTCTAACAGCTTCTACGAGCAGTACTTC.

The J gene is TRBJ2-7, the V gene TRBV9, with D perhaps TRBD1 (7 bases). V lost 3 bases and J 2 bases, leaving 21 bases between the germline ends. There are 17 residues in the CDR3. Germline CDR1 reads SGDLS; CDR2 reads YYNGEE. In nucleotides, the CDR3 is TGTGCCAGCAGCGCCCAGGGGGGACCCTTCGGTGCCTACGAGCAGTACTTC. It codes for CASSAQGGPFGAYEQYF.

The V and J genes are TRBV27 and TRBJ1-1; 12 bases fit TRBD1. The germline V gene encodes CDR1 MNHEY and CDR2 SMNVEV (reference sequence). The CDR3 has 17 residues. Trimming removed 6 bases from V and 1 base from J; junction bases left unmatched: 9. The CDR3 is CASRSLRDRGRNTEAFF. Here the CDR3 DNA reads TGTGCCAGCAGATCTCTCCGGGACAGGGGGCGGAACACTGAAGCTTTCTTT.

V and J are TRBV4-2 and TRBJ2-7, with TRBD2 identical over 12 bases. The V and J ends lost 4 bases and 0 bases, in that order; junction bases with no gene match: 10. This CDR3 is 18 amino acids long. Per the germline V gene, CDR1 is LGHNA and CDR2 is YNFKEQ. The chain's CDR3 is CASSRRLTSGGTSYEQYF. CDR3 DNA sequence: TGTGCCAGCAGCCGTCGCCTGACTAGCGGGGGAACCTCCTACGAGCAGTACTTC.

The chain employs TRBV6-4 and TRBJ1-2; D is uncertain. V was pared by 4 bases and J by 9 bases, with 12 bases between. Per the germline V gene, CDR1 is MRHNA and CDR2 is SNTAGT. This CDR3 region has 12 residues. The CDR3 protein is CASSADGSSYTF. CDR3 DNA sequence: TGTGCCAGCAGTGCCGACGGGTCTAGCTACACCTTC.

The gene calls are TRBV7-3 and TRBJ2-3; tentative D call: TRBD2 (7 bases). V was clipped by 1 base and J by 4 bases, with 18 bases between them. The germline V gene has CDR1 SGHTA and CDR2 FQGTGA. The CDR3 sequence is 17 residues long. CDR3 bases: TGTGCCAGCAGCTTAATGGGGGGGCCAGGTGTTGCAGATACGCAGTATTTT. This translates into CASSLMGGPGVADTQYF.

This chain links TRBV6-5 with TRBJ1-4, with a weak D call TRBD1 (5 bases). V was clipped by 0 bases and J by 5 bases, with 10 bases between them. Germline loops: CDR1 MNHEY, CDR2 SVGAGI. The CDR3 has 15 residues. The DNA of the CDR3 is TGTGCCAGCAGTTACTCGTTTCAGGGAAATGAAAAACTGTTTTTT. Amino acids: CASSYSFQGNEKLFF.

This chain uses TRBV30 with TRBJ1-2; no reliable D call. This CDR3 comprises 12 residues. Germline values: CDR1 GTSNPN, CDR2 SVGIG (reference sequence). Trimming left V 1 base short and J 2 bases short, with 5 bases between. CDR3 in amino acids: CAWSGRNYGYTF. CDR3 DNA: TGTGCCTGGAGTGGCAGGAACTATGGCTACACCTTC.

This chain links TRBV11-2 with TRBJ1-2; 8 nucleotides line up with TRBD1. The CDR3 runs 14 residues. The junction had 6 bases not matched to a gene; V was cut back by 5 bases and J by 4 bases. CDR1 and CDR2 (germline): SGHAT, FQNNGV. CDR3 nucleotide sequence: TGTGCCAGCAGCGTCGACAGGGGTTCCTATGGCTACACCTTC. The encoded protein is CASSVDRGSYGYTF.